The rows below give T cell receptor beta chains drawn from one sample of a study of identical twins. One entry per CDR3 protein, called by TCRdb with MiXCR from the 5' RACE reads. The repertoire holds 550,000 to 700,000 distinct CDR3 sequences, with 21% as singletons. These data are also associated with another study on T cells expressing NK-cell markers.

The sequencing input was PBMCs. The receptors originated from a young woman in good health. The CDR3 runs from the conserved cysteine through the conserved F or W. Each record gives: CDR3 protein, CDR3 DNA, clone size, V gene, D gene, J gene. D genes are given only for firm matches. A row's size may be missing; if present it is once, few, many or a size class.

cdr3_aa: CASSVFLGYQETQYF; cdr3_nt: TGTGCCAGCAGCGTATTCTTAGGGTACCAAGAGACCCAGTACTTC; clone_size: few; v_call: TRBV9; d_call: NA; j_call: TRBJ2-5
cdr3_aa: CASSALRGTNSPLHF; cdr3_nt: TGTGCCAGCAGCGCACTCAGGGGCACCAATTCACCCCTCCACTTT; clone_size: few; v_call: TRBV7-2; d_call: NA; j_call: TRBJ1-6
cdr3_aa: CASSQATSGRAVNEQFF; cdr3_nt: TGCGCCAGCAGCCAAGCAACTAGCGGGAGGGCCGTTAATGAGCAGTTCTTC; clone_size: NA; v_call: TRBV4-1; d_call: TRBD2; j_call: TRBJ2-1
cdr3_aa: CASSRGDSPLHF; cdr3_nt: TGTGCCAGCAGCCGGGGGGATTCACCCCTCCACTTT; clone_size: many; v_call: TRBV11-1; d_call: NA; j_call: TRBJ1-6
cdr3_aa: CASSRRQKAVIATNEKLFF; cdr3_nt: TGTGCCAGCAGCCGACGACAGAAAGCCGTCATTGCAACTAATGAAAAACTGTTTTTT; clone_size: NA; v_call: TRBV21-1; d_call: NA; j_call: TRBJ1-4
cdr3_aa: CSVEVESYNEQFF; cdr3_nt: TGCAGCGTTGAGGTGGAATCCTACAATGAGCAGTTCTTC; clone_size: NA; v_call: TRBV29-1; d_call: NA; j_call: TRBJ2-1
cdr3_aa: CASSMNRVTRMNTEAFF; cdr3_nt: TGTGCCAGCAGCATGAACAGGGTTACCCGAATGAACACTGAAGCTTTCTTT; clone_size: many; v_call: TRBV2; d_call: NA; j_call: TRBJ1-1
cdr3_aa: CASCQVLHRGTEAFF; cdr3_nt: TGTGCCTCCTGCCAAGTCCTCCACCGTGGCACTGAAGCTTTCTTT; clone_size: NA; v_call: TRBV3-1; d_call: NA; j_call: TRBJ1-1
cdr3_aa: CSARGGQFYEQYF; cdr3_nt: TGCAGTGCTAGAGGGGGGCAGTTCTACGAGCAGTACTTC; clone_size: few; v_call: TRBV20-1; d_call: NA; j_call: TRBJ2-7
cdr3_aa: CASGRTGGVEQYF; cdr3_nt: TGTGCTAGTGGAAGGACAGGGGGAGTCGAGCAGTACTTC; clone_size: few; v_call: TRBV12-5; d_call: TRBD1; j_call: TRBJ2-7
cdr3_aa: CASSLSYSLEEQYF; cdr3_nt: TGTGCCAGCAGTTTATCTTACAGTCTAGAAGAGCAGTACTTC; clone_size: NA; v_call: TRBV27; d_call: NA; j_call: TRBJ2-7
cdr3_aa: CASSVGPGNPMNTEAFF; cdr3_nt: TGTGCCAGCAGTGTGGGGCCGGGAAATCCCATGAACACTGAAGCTTTCTTT; clone_size: NA; v_call: TRBV25-1; d_call: NA; j_call: TRBJ1-1
cdr3_aa: CASSFGDRGRETQYF; cdr3_nt: TGTGCCAGCAGCTTTGGGGACAGGGGGCGAGAGACCCAGTACTTC; clone_size: NA; v_call: TRBV7-9; d_call: TRBD1; j_call: TRBJ2-5
cdr3_aa: CASSSYKAKNIQYF; cdr3_nt: TGTGCCAGCAGCTCGTACAAAGCCAAAAACATTCAGTACTTC; clone_size: few; v_call: TRBV13; d_call: NA; j_call: TRBJ2-4
cdr3_aa: CASSLDRGIMNTEAFF; cdr3_nt: TGCGCCAGCAGCTTGGATCGGGGGATCATGAACACTGAAGCTTTCTTT; clone_size: NA; v_call: TRBV5-1; d_call: NA; j_call: TRBJ1-1
cdr3_aa: CSARPRLVSAGYQFF; cdr3_nt: TGCAGTGCTAGGCCCCGCCTGGTCTCAGCGGGTTATCAGTTCTTC; clone_size: many; v_call: TRBV20-1; d_call: NA; j_call: TRBJ2-1
cdr3_aa: CASSLLTQTSGQETQYF; cdr3_nt: TGCGCCAGCAGCCTCTTGACACAGACTAGCGGGCAAGAGACCCAGTACTTC; clone_size: NA; v_call: TRBV5-1; d_call: TRBD2; j_call: TRBJ2-5
cdr3_aa: CASSFGGGGQETQYF; cdr3_nt: TGTGCCAGCAGCTTTGGCGGCGGGGGCCAAGAGACCCAGTACTTC; clone_size: few; v_call: TRBV7-9; d_call: TRBD2; j_call: TRBJ2-5
cdr3_aa: CASNPRLAGESYERYF; cdr3_nt: TGTGCCAGCAACCCGAGACTAGCGGGAGAATCCTACGAGCGGTACTTC; clone_size: NA; v_call: TRBV5-5; d_call: TRBD2; j_call: TRBJ2-7
cdr3_aa: CASSQVRGTGYYEQYF; cdr3_nt: TGTGCCAGCAGCCAAGTACGCGGGACAGGGTACTACGAGCAGTACTTC; clone_size: NA; v_call: TRBV3-1; d_call: TRBD1; j_call: TRBJ2-7
cdr3_aa: CAIAMDLNEQFF; cdr3_nt: TGTGCCATCGCCATGGACCTCAATGAGCAGTTCTTC; clone_size: many; v_call: TRBV10-3; d_call: NA; j_call: TRBJ2-1
cdr3_aa: CSARDRGRETEAFF; cdr3_nt: TGCAGCGCCAGGGACAGGGGTCGGGAAACTGAAGCTTTCTTT; clone_size: NA; v_call: TRBV29-1; d_call: TRBD1; j_call: TRBJ1-1
cdr3_aa: CASSLTGQPVNEQFF; cdr3_nt: TGCGCCAGCAGCTTGACGGGACAGCCCGTCAATGAGCAGTTCTTC; clone_size: NA; v_call: TRBV5-1; d_call: TRBD1; j_call: TRBJ2-1
cdr3_aa: CASSFGGYTEAFF; cdr3_nt: TGTGCCAGCAGTTTCGGGGGTTACACTGAAGCTTTCTTT; clone_size: NA; v_call: TRBV12-3/TRBV12-4; d_call: NA; j_call: TRBJ1-1
cdr3_aa: CASSYIADYTDTQYF; cdr3_nt: TGTGCCAGCAGTTATATAGCGGATTACACAGATACGCAGTATTTT; clone_size: few; v_call: TRBV6-5; d_call: NA; j_call: TRBJ2-3
cdr3_aa: CASSSGILTSGGTDTQYF; cdr3_nt: TGCGCCAGCAGCTCGGGAATCCTGACTAGCGGGGGCACAGATACGCAGTATTTT; clone_size: many; v_call: TRBV5-1; d_call: TRBD2; j_call: TRBJ2-3
cdr3_aa: CASSQETQQYF; cdr3_nt: TGTGCCAGCAGCCAAGAAACCCAGCAGTACTTC; clone_size: many; v_call: TRBV3-1; d_call: NA; j_call: TRBJ2-7
cdr3_aa: CASSVAGSVASTGELFF; cdr3_nt: TGTGCCAGCAGCGTAGCGGGGTCGGTAGCGAGCACCGGGGAGCTGTTTTTT; clone_size: NA; v_call: TRBV9; d_call: NA; j_call: TRBJ2-2
cdr3_aa: CASSYEWISDTQYF; cdr3_nt: TGTGCCAGCAGTTACGAGTGGATCTCAGATACGCAGTATTTT; clone_size: NA; v_call: TRBV6-5; d_call: NA; j_call: TRBJ2-3
cdr3_aa: CASSLRTYPNTGELFF; cdr3_nt: TGTGCCAGCAGTTTGAGGACTTATCCCAACACCGGGGAGCTGTTTTTT; clone_size: NA; v_call: TRBV12-3/TRBV12-4; d_call: NA; j_call: TRBJ2-2
cdr3_aa: CASSKVGTQYF; cdr3_nt: TGTGCCAGCAGCAAAGTGGGTACGCAGTATTTT; clone_size: NA; v_call: TRBV12-3/TRBV12-4; d_call: NA; j_call: TRBJ2-3
cdr3_aa: CASSLLGLGQETQYF; cdr3_nt: TGTGCCAGCAGTTTATTAGGACTAGGTCAAGAGACCCAGTACTTC; clone_size: NA; v_call: TRBV12-3/TRBV12-4; d_call: TRBD2; j_call: TRBJ2-5
cdr3_aa: CSALKEGAGELFF; cdr3_nt: TGCAGTGCTCTAAAAGAGGGGGCCGGGGAGCTGTTTTTT; clone_size: NA; v_call: TRBV20-1; d_call: NA; j_call: TRBJ2-2
cdr3_aa: CASSLNSPEAFF; cdr3_nt: TGTGCCAGCAGCTTGAACAGTCCTGAAGCTTTCTTT; clone_size: NA; v_call: TRBV5-5; d_call: NA; j_call: TRBJ1-1
cdr3_aa: CASRRTGPSYNEQFF; cdr3_nt: TGTGCCAGCAGACGAACAGGGCCCTCCTACAATGAGCAGTTCTTC; clone_size: NA; v_call: TRBV3-1; d_call: NA; j_call: TRBJ2-1
cdr3_aa: CSARGSPTYEQYF; cdr3_nt: TGCAGTGCCCGGGGATCTCCAACCTACGAGCAGTACTTC; clone_size: few; v_call: TRBV20-1; d_call: NA; j_call: TRBJ2-7
cdr3_aa: CASSVGIEPNTEAFF; cdr3_nt: TGTGCCAGCAGCGTAGGAATCGAACCTAACACTGAAGCTTTCTTT; clone_size: few; v_call: TRBV9; d_call: NA; j_call: TRBJ1-1
cdr3_aa: CASSYRRGTGYTF; cdr3_nt: TGTGCCAGCAGTTACCGACGAGGGACTGGCTACACCTTC; clone_size: NA; v_call: TRBV6-5; d_call: NA; j_call: TRBJ1-2
cdr3_aa: CASGVRAQYF; cdr3_nt: TGTGCCAGCGGGGTGAGGGCGCAGTATTTT; clone_size: NA; v_call: TRBV12-3/TRBV12-4; d_call: NA; j_call: TRBJ2-3
cdr3_aa: CASSNTGDSGNTIYF; cdr3_nt: TGTGCCAGCAGTAATACAGGGGACTCTGGAAACACCATATATTTT; clone_size: NA; v_call: TRBV5-4; d_call: TRBD1; j_call: TRBJ1-3
cdr3_aa: CASSPATGVFYEQYF; cdr3_nt: TGTGCCAGCAGCCCAGCGACGGGAGTATTCTACGAGCAGTACTTC; clone_size: few; v_call: TRBV6-1; d_call: NA; j_call: TRBJ2-7
cdr3_aa: CSARTGVKDTQYF; cdr3_nt: TGCAGTGCCCGGACAGGGGTGAAAGATACGCAGTATTTT; clone_size: NA; v_call: TRBV20-1; d_call: TRBD1; j_call: TRBJ2-3
cdr3_aa: CASSRERGQVNEQYF; cdr3_nt: TGCGCCAGCAGTCGAGAGAGGGGGCAAGTTAACGAGCAGTACTTC; clone_size: NA; v_call: TRBV5-1; d_call: TRBD1; j_call: TRBJ2-7
cdr3_aa: CSALLRLETIVKNIQYF; cdr3_nt: TGCAGTGCCCTACTAAGGCTCGAGACAATCGTCAAAAACATTCAGTACTTC; clone_size: NA; v_call: TRBV20-1; d_call: NA; j_call: TRBJ2-4
cdr3_aa: CATQDSQGWDEQFF; cdr3_nt: TGTGCCACCCAAGACTCACAGGGGTGGGATGAGCAGTTCTTC; clone_size: NA; v_call: TRBV3-1; d_call: TRBD1; j_call: TRBJ2-1
cdr3_aa: CAISVQPSTGELFF; cdr3_nt: TGTGCCATCAGTGTACAGCCGTCGACCGGGGAGCTGTTTTTT; clone_size: few; v_call: TRBV10-3; d_call: NA; j_call: TRBJ2-2